Described below is a single T cell receptor (beta chain) sequence and its context. Its specificity is unknown. These data originate in a study of graft-versus-host responses after intestinal transplantation. Using immunoSEQ multiplex PCR, the repertoire was profiled, and TCRdb retains in-frame clones only, with some absent. The sample contains about 92,000 clones, about 93% of which appear only once. The germline V and J ends were trimmed by 1 base and 0 bases, with 9 bases remaining between them. CDR1 MGHRA and CDR2 YSYEKL come from the germline V gene. CDR3 length equals 15 residues. This receptor was identified in a human donor who received an intestinal transplant. V is TRBV4-1 and J is TRBJ2-5; D call uncertain. Sequences were derived from unstimulated CD8+ T cells sorted from spleen or lymph node cells, sampled before intestinal transplant. In nucleotides, the CDR3 is TGCGCCAGCAGCCAAGTCCTGGGCGACCAAGAGACCCAGTACTTC. Translating gives CASSQVLGDQETQYF.